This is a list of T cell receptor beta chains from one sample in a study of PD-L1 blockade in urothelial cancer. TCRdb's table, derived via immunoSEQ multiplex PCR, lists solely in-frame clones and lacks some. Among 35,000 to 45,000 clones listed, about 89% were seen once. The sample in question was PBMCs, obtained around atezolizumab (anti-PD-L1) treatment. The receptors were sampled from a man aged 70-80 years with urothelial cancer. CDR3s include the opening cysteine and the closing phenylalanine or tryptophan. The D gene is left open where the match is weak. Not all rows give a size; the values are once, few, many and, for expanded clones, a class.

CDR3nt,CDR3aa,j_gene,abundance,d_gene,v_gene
TGTGCCAGCAGATCTCCTGTGGGGGGGGTCGGCGATACGCAGTATTTT,CASRSPVGGVGDTQYF,TRBJ2-3,.,TRBD2,TRBV28
TGTGCCAGCAGTGATTCGGGGTGGGAAGGGGGCAGGGCCGGGGAGCTGTTTTTT,CASSDSGWEGGRAGELFF,TRBJ2-2,once,TRBD1,TRBV6-1
TGTGCCAGCAGTTACGGGTCAGGGGGCCTTGGCTACACCTTC,CASSYGSGGLGYTF,TRBJ1-2,.,TRBD1,TRBV6-5
TGTGCCAGCAGTTTTCCGTCAGGGGCTAATCAGCCCCAGCATTTT,CASSFPSGANQPQHF,TRBJ1-5,.,.,TRBV28
TGTGCCAGCAGCCTTACTCCTGGGGACAGCGAAAACATTCAGTACTTC,CASSLTPGDSENIQYF,TRBJ2-4,.,TRBD1,TRBV9
TGTGCCAGCAGTGGCTACAGGGGGGCCTACGAGCAGTACTTC,CASSGYRGAYEQYF,TRBJ2-7,.,TRBD1,TRBV6-1
TGTGCCAGCAGTGAAGTCCCTCAAACGATGGGCGCAGATACGCAGTATTTT,CASSEVPQTMGADTQYF,TRBJ2-3,.,.,TRBV6-1
TGTGCCTGGAGTGTAGCTTACGAGCAGTACTTC,CAWSVAYEQYF,TRBJ2-7,.,.,TRBV30
TGTGCCAGCAGCGTAGCCCAGGGCCAAGGGGAGACCCAGTACTTC,CASSVAQGQGETQYF,TRBJ2-5,.,.,TRBV9
TGCGCCAGCAGCTTGGCTCAGGGTAATAATGAAAAACTGTTTTTT,CASSLAQGNNEKLFF,TRBJ1-4,.,.,TRBV5-1
TGCGCCAGCAGTGAGGGGTCTGCGGGAACCTACGAGCAGTACTTC,CASSEGSAGTYEQYF,TRBJ2-7,.,.,TRBV10-1
TGTGCCAGCAGCTTCCGGGATCCCGGGCGGGCAGATACGCAGTATTTT,CASSFRDPGRADTQYF,TRBJ2-3,.,.,TRBV13
TGTGCCAGTAGCCTAGCGGGACAGGAAAATCAGCCCCAGCATTTT,CASSLAGQENQPQHF,TRBJ1-5,.,TRBD1,TRBV19
TGCGCCAGCAGTGAGAGGACAGGGGGCGCCGACACCGGGGAGCTGTTTTTT,CASSERTGGADTGELFF,TRBJ2-2,.,TRBD1,TRBV10-1
TGTGCCAGCAGCTTATGGGGCAGCCGCTACAATGAGCAGTTCTTC,CASSLWGSRYNEQFF,TRBJ2-1,medium-sized,.,TRBV7-3
TGTGCCAGCAGCCTTCCGGGACAGGTTAAATATGGCTACACCTTC,CASSLPGQVKYGYTF,TRBJ1-2,.,TRBD1,TRBV5-4
TGTGCCAGCAGCCCGGGAGGGAGTTACAATGAGCAGTTCTTC,CASSPGGSYNEQFF,TRBJ2-1,.,TRBD2,TRBV27
TGTGCCAGCGGGGACAGGGGTGGTGAAAAACTGTTTTTT,CASGDRGGEKLFF,TRBJ1-4,.,TRBD1,TRBV27
TGTGCCAGTAGCCTTACAGGGGGCACCATGAACACTGAAGCTTTCTTT,CASSLTGGTMNTEAFF,TRBJ1-1,.,TRBD1,TRBV19
TGTGCCAGCAGTTTAGCTGGGCGGGGGTATGGGGCCAACGTCCTGACTTTC,CASSLAGRGYGANVLTF,TRBJ2-6,.,TRBD2,TRBV28
TGTGCCAGTAGGCAGGGATGGGGCCAAGAGACCCAGTACTTC,CASRQGWGQETQYF,TRBJ2-5,.,.,TRBV19
TGTGCCAGCAGTCGGGACAGGGCCGGGGCCAACGTCCTGACTTTC,CASSRDRAGANVLTF,TRBJ2-6,once,TRBD1,TRBV6-5
TGTGCCAGCAGCTTAGACGGGACACCCAATCAGCCCCAGCATTTT,CASSLDGTPNQPQHF,TRBJ1-5,.,.,TRBV7-2
TGTGCCAGCAGGCTCTCGGGGTCCCTCAGGCTCTACGAGCAGTACTTC,CASRLSGSLRLYEQYF,TRBJ2-7,few,.,TRBV28
TGTGCCAGCAGTTACCGGGGGGGGGCTGGCTACGAGCAGTACTTC,CASSYRGGAGYEQYF,TRBJ2-7,.,TRBD2,TRBV6-5
TGCGCCAGCAGTGAGAACTTCAACACCGGGGAGCTGTTTTTT,CASSENFNTGELFF,TRBJ2-2,.,.,TRBV10-1
TGTGCCAGCTCAGGACAGGGCACCCTCTACAATGAGCAGTTCTTC,CASSGQGTLYNEQFF,TRBJ2-1,.,TRBD1,TRBV18
TGTGCCAGCAGTGAAAGGACAGGGGGTGGTGGCTACACCTTC,CASSERTGGGGYTF,TRBJ1-2,.,TRBD1,TRBV6-1
TGTGCCAGTAGCCAGACAGGGGGGTATGTCACTGAAGCTTTCTTT,CASSQTGGYVTEAFF,TRBJ1-1,.,TRBD1,TRBV19
TGTGCCACCATGATAAGTAGCGGACCGAACACCGGGGAGCTGTTTTTT,CATMISSGPNTGELFF,TRBJ2-2,.,.,TRBV15
TGTGCCAGCACAACAGGGGTAGGCGATTACGAGCAGTACTTC,CASTTGVGDYEQYF,TRBJ2-7,.,.,TRBV21-1
TGTGCCAGCAGCTACCCAAGATTACAGGGGGCTGCCGGGGAGCTGTTTTTT,CASSYPRLQGAAGELFF,TRBJ2-2,.,TRBD1,TRBV11-1
TGCAGCGTTCGTGACAGGGGAGAGACCCAGTACTTC,CSVRDRGETQYF,TRBJ2-5,.,TRBD1,TRBV29-1
TGCGCCAGCAGCTTCGGCGGGAGAGCGTACACCGGGGAGCTGTTTTTT,CASSFGGRAYTGELFF,TRBJ2-2,.,TRBD2,TRBV5-1
TGTGCCAGCAGCCCCGGGGGGGACAGGGGAGAGACCCAGTACTTC,CASSPGGDRGETQYF,TRBJ2-5,.,TRBD1,TRBV7-3
TGCGCCAGCAGTCCAGCGGGCGCCACCGGGGAGCTGTTTTTT,CASSPAGATGELFF,TRBJ2-2,once,.,TRBV5-1
TGTGCCAGCAGCGCGGGACAGATCTATAGCTACACCTTC,CASSAGQIYSYTF,TRBJ1-2,.,TRBD1,TRBV11-2
TGTGCCAGTTTGGGTCGGCAGGCGATTAACTATGGCTACACCTTC,CASLGRQAINYGYTF,TRBJ1-2,once,.,TRBV6-1
TGTGCCAGCAGCTTAGGAGCTACCTACGAGCAGTACTTC,CASSLGATYEQYF,TRBJ2-7,.,.,TRBV7-6
TGTGCCAGCAGCCTAGGAGGGGGTATCCAAGAGACCCAGTACTTC,CASSLGGGIQETQYF,TRBJ2-5,.,.,TRBV7-2
TGCGCCAGCAGCTGGACAGGGACAACCTACGAGCAGTACTTC,CASSWTGTTYEQYF,TRBJ2-7,.,TRBD1,TRBV4-1
TGTGCCAGCAGCTTGGCCACTAGCGGGAGTTTCAATGAGCAGTTCTTC,CASSLATSGSFNEQFF,TRBJ2-1,.,TRBD2,TRBV5-6
TGTGCCAGCAGCTTGGAGAGACAGGCGCCCCTCTATGGCTACACCTTC,CASSLERQAPLYGYTF,TRBJ1-2,.,.,TRBV5-5
TGCAGTGCGATAACCGCGGAGTACTTC,CSAITAEYF,TRBJ2-7,once,.,TRBV20-1
TGTGCCAGCAGTTACGGAGGCAGGAGCGAAAAACTGTTTTTT,CASSYGGRSEKLFF,TRBJ1-4,.,.,TRBV6-5